The sequence of this TCR beta chain was determined in a study of siplizumab effects on memory and regulatory T cells. Only one count was recorded for this clone. The germline V gene encodes CDR1 MDHEN and CDR2 SYDVKM. V lost 5 bases and J lost 6; bases outside the gene matches: 8. This CDR3 contains 15 residues. Only in-frame clones appear in the TCRdb table, and some are missing; sequencing was by immunoSEQ multiplex PCR. This sample carries some 100,000 clones, around 90% of them seen once, and the ten largest clones take around 0.75%. Sequences were obtained from Tregs sorted from blood. The chain combines TRBV28 with TRBJ2-1; 9 bases match TRBD2. This sequence originates from a human donor in good health. This CDR3 is CASSPLAGGSNEQFF. CDR3 DNA sequence: TGTGCCAGCAGTCCCCTGGCGGGAGGGAGCAATGAGCAGTTCTTC.